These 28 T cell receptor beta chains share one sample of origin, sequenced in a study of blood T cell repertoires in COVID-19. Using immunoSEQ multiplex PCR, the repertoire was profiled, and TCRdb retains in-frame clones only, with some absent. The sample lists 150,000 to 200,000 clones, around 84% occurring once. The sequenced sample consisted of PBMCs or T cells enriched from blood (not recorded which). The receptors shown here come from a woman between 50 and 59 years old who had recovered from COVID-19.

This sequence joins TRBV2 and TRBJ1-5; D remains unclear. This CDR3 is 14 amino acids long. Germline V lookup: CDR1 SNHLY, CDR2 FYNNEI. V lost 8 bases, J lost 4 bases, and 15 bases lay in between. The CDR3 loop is CASLRQIGNQPQHF. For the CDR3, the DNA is TGTGCCAGCCTACGACAAATTGGGAATCAGCCCCAGCATTTT.

Here the CDR3 DNA reads TGTGCCAGCAGTTTTTACAGGGAGAGCGAGCAGTACTTC. It codes for CASSFYRESEQYF. This chain connects TRBV7-3 to TRBJ2-7, with D perhaps TRBD1 (6 bases). Trimming left V 6 bases short and J 6 bases short, with 15 bases between. Germline-derived CDR1 and CDR2 are SGHTA and FQGTGA. This CDR3 contains 13 residues.

DNA for the CDR3: TGTGCCAGCAGCACCCAGACTAGCGGAGCAAGGGCCAACGTCCTGACTTTC. Its translation: CASSTQTSGARANVLTF. The chain is built from TRBV9 and TRBJ2-6; 9 nucleotides agree with TRBD2. Germline V CDR1 and CDR2: SGDLS, YYNGEE. V was pared by 4 bases and J by 5 bases, with 10 bases of the junction left unmatched. The CDR3 sequence is 17 residues long.

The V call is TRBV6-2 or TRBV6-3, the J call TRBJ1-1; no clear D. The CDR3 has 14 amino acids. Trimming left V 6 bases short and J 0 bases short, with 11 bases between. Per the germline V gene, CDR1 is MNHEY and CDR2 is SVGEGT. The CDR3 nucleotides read TGTGCCAGCAGCCCCGCACTTATGAACACTGAAGCTTTCTTT. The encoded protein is CASSPALMNTEAFF.

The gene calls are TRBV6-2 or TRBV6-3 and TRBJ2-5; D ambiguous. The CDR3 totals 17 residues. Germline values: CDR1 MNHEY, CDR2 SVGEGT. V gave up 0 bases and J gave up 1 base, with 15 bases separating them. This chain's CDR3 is CASSYSVDTEIQETQYF. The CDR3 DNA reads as TGTGCCAGCAGTTACTCCGTAGACACTGAGATCCAAGAGACCCAGTACTTC.

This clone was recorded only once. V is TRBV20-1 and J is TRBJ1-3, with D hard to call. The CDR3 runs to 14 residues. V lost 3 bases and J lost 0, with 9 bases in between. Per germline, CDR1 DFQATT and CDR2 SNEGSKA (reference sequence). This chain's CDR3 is CSASPASSGNTIYF. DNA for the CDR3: TGCAGTGCTAGTCCCGCTAGCTCTGGAAACACCATATATTTT.

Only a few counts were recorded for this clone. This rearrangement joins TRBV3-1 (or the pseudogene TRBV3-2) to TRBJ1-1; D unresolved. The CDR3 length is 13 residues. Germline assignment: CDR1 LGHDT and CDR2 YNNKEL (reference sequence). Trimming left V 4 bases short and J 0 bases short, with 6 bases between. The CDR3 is CASSLTLNTEAFF. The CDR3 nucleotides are TGTGCCAGCAGCCTTACATTGAACACTGAAGCTTTCTTT.

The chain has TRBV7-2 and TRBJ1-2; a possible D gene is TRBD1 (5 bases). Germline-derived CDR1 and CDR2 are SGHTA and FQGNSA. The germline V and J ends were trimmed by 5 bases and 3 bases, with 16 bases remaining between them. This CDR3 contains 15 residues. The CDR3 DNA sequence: TGTGCCAGCAGCGCTGGTGGGGGGTACGACTATGGCTACACCTTC. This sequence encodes CASSAGGGYDYGYTF.

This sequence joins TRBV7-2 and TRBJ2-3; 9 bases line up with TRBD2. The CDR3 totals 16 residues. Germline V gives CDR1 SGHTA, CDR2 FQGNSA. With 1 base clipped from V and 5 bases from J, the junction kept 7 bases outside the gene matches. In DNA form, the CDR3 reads TGTGCCAGCAGCTTAGGACTAGCGGTGGTAGGAGATACGCAGTATTTT. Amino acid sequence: CASSLGLAVVGDTQYF.

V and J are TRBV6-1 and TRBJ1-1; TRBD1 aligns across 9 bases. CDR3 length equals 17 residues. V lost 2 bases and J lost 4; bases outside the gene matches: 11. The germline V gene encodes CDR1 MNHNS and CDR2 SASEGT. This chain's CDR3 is CASSEHRDRVVGTEAFF. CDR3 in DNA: TGTGCCAGCAGTGAACACCGGGACAGGGTAGTGGGCACTGAAGCTTTCTTT.

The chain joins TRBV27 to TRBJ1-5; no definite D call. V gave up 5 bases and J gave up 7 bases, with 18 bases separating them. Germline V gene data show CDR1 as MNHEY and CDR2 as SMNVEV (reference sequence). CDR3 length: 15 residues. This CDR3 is CASSPFAGEGQPQHF. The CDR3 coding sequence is TGTGCCAGCAGTCCCTTTGCCGGGGAAGGGCAGCCCCAGCATTTT.

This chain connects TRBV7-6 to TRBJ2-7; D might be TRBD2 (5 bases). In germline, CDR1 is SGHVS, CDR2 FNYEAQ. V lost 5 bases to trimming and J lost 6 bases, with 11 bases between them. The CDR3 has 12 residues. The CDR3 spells CASSTGLPEQYF. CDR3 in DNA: TGTGCCAGCAGCACCGGACTGCCCGAGCAGTACTTC. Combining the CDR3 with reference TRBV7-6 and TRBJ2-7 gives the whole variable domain GAGVSQSPRYKVTKRGQDVALRCDPISGHVSLYWYRQALGQGPEFLTYFNYEAQQDKSGLPNDRFSAERPEGSISTLTIQRTEQRDSAMYRCASSTGLPEQYFGPGTRLTVT.

The CDR3 region has the DNA TGTGCCAGCAGCTTAGATTCACGCAGGGAAGAGACCCAGTACTTC. It is translated as CASSLDSRREETQYF. The chain couples TRBV7-2 to TRBJ2-5; TRBD1 might be the D (5 bases). Trimming took 1 base from V and 3 from J, leaving 12 bases between them. The germline CDR1 and CDR2 sequences are SGHTA and FQGNSA. The CDR3 spans 15 residues.

The CDR3 reads CASSKTGTYEQYF. DNA for the CDR3: TGTGCCAGCTCTAAAACAGGGACCTACGAGCAGTACTTC. This rearrangement joins TRBV18 to TRBJ2-7; D is perhaps TRBD1 (6 bases). V was pared by 6 bases and J by 2 bases, with 11 bases between. CDR3 length: 13 amino acids. The germline gives CDR1 KGHSH, CDR2 LQKENI.

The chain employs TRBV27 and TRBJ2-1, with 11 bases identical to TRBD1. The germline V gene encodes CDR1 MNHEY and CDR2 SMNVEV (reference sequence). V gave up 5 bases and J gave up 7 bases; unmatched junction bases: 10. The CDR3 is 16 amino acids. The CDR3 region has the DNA TGTGCCAGCAGTCAAAGAACCGGGACAGGGGGTAATGAGCAGTTCTTC. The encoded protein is CASSQRTGTGGNEQFF.

The CDR3 here is CASSPSRGGGNQPQHF. Here the CDR3 DNA reads TGTGCCAGCTCACCATCACGGGGAGGTGGCAATCAGCCCCAGCATTTT. V gene TRBV18 combines with J gene TRBJ1-5, with unresolved D. Trimming took 2 bases from V and 2 from J, leaving 13 bases between them. The CDR3 totals 16 residues. Looked up from germline, CDR1 is KGHSH and CDR2 is LQKENI.

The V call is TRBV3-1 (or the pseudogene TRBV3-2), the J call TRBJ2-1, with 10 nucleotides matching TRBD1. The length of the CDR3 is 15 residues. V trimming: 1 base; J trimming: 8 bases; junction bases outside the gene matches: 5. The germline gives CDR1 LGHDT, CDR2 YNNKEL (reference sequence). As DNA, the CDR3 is TGTGCCAGCAGCCAAGGACGGGACAGGGGCGATGAGCAGTTCTTC. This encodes CASSQGRDRGDEQFF.

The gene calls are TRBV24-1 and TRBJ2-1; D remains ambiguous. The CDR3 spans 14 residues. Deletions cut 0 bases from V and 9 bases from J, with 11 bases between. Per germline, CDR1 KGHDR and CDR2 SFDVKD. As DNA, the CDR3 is TGTGCCACCAGTGATTTGTCGCGCTCTGGTGAGCAGTTCTTC. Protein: CATSDLSRSGEQFF.

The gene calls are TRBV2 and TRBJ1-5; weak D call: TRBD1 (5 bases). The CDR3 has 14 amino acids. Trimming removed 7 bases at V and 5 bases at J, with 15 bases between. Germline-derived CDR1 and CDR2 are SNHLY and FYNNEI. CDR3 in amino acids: CASTRGRDDQPQHF. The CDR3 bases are TGTGCCAGCACTCGAGGGAGGGACGATCAGCCCCAGCATTTT.

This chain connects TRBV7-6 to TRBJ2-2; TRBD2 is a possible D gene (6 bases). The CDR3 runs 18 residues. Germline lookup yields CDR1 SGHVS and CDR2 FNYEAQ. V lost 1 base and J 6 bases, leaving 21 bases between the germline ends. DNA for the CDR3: TGTGCCAGCAGCTTAGGATCCCCGGGACTCCCGAGGCCCGGGGAGCTGTTTTTT. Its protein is CASSLGSPGLPRPGELFF. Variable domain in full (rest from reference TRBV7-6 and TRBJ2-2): GAGVSQSPRYKVTKRGQDVALRCDPISGHVSLYWYRQALGQGPEFLTYFNYEAQQDKSGLPNDRFSAERPEGSISTLTIQRTEQRDSAMYRCASSLGSPGLPRPGELFFGEGSRLTVL.

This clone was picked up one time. The CDR3 sequence: CATSPSYEQYF. The CDR3 DNA follows: TGTGCCACCTCCCCCTCCTACGAGCAGTACTTC. This chain joins TRBV10-3 and TRBJ2-7; D ambiguous. The CDR3 extends over 11 amino acids. Germline V gene sequence: CDR1 ENHRY, CDR2 SYGVKD. V was cut by 10 bases and J by 0 bases, with 7 bases left in between.

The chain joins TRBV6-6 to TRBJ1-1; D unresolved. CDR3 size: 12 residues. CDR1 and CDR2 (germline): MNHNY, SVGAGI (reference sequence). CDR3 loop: CALSLGGLVAFF. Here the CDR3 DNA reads TGTGCTTTGAGCCTCGGAGGTTTAGTGGCTTTCTTT.

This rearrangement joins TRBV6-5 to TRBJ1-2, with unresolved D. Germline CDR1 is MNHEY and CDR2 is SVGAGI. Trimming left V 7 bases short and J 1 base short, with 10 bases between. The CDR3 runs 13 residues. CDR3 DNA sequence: TGTGCCAGCAAAATCGGGATTAACTATGGCTACACCTTC. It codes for CASKIGINYGYTF.

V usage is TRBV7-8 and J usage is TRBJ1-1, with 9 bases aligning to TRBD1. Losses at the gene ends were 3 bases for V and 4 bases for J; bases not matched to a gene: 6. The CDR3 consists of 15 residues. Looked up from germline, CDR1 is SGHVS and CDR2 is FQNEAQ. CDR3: CASSLSAQGATEAFF. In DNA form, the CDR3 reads TGTGCCAGCAGCTTGTCGGCACAGGGGGCCACTGAAGCTTTCTTT.

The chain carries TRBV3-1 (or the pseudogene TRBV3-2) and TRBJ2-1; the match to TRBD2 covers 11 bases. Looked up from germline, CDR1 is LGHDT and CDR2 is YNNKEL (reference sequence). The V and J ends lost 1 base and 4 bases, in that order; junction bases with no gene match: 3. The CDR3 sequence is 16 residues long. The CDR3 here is CASSQGGTSGYNEQFF. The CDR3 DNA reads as TGTGCCAGCAGCCAAGGCGGGACTAGCGGATACAATGAGCAGTTCTTC.

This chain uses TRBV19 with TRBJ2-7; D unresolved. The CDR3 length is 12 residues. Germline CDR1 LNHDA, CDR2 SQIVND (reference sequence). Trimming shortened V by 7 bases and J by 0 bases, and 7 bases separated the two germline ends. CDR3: CASTRCSYEQYF. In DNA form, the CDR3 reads TGTGCCAGTACACGGTGCTCCTACGAGCAGTACTTC. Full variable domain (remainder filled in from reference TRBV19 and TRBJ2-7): DGGITQSPKYLFRKEGQNVTLSCEQNLNHDAMYWYRQDPGQGLRLIYYSQIVNDFQKGDIAEGYSVSREKKESFPLTVTSAQKNPTAFYLCASTRCSYEQYFGPGTRLTVT.

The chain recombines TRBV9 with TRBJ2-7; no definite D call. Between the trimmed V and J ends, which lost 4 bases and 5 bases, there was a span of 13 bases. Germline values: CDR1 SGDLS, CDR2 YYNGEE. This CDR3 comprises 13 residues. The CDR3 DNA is TGTGCCAGCAGCCTCGATTCGGTTGACGAGCAGTACTTC. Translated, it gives CASSLDSVDEQYF.

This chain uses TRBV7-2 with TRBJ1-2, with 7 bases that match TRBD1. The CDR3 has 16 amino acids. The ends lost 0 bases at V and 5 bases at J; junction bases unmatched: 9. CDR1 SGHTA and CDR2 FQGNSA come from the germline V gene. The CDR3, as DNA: TGTGCCAGCAGCTTAGCCCCCTCCAGGGGGATATATGGCTACACCTTC. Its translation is CASSLAPSRGIYGYTF.